The 2 T cell receptor beta chains below all came from one sample that was sequenced in a study of CD8+ T cells in alopecia areata. Treatment here: oral pan-JAK inhibitor, 5-10 mg twice daily. Sequencing used cDNA as its template, made by extracting RNA and reverse transcribing it. Here immunoSEQ multiplex PCR was the method, and the copy in TCRdb shows in-frame clones only, minus some. The table lists about 60,000 clones, 46% of them singletons, with roughly 20% in the top ten. This sample comprised CD8+ T cells sorted from blood, obtained at approximately week 39, from a patient treated with tofacitinib. These receptors all come from a human donor with alopecia areata.

This clone has a handful of counts. The chain joins TRBV30 to TRBJ1-1; D is unresolved. The ends were cut back, 8 bases at V and 3 bases at J, with 7 bases in the middle. Germline V gene lookup returns CDR1 GTSNPN and CDR2 SVGIG (reference sequence). The CDR3 loop spans 10 amino acids. As DNA, the CDR3 is TGTGCCCTCCTGCACACTGAAGCTTTCTTT. Its protein product is CALLHTEAFF.

The rearrangement links TRBV4-1 to TRBJ2-2; 7 bases map to TRBD1. The CDR3 is 15 residues long. Per the germline V gene, CDR1 is MGHRA and CDR2 is YSYEKL. V was pared by 4 bases and J by 5 bases, with 7 bases of the junction left unmatched. DNA for the CDR3: TGCGCCAGCAGCCGGGCAACAGGGGATACCGGGGAGCTGTTTTTT. Protein: CASSRATGDTGELFF.